These T cell receptor beta chains were read from a single sample in a study of Ad26.COV2.S vaccination and SARS-CoV-2 variants. Produced via immunoSEQ multiplex PCR; TCRdb's table is partial and in-frame only. The sample yields 350,000 to 400,000 clones, 70% to 90% seen once. The sequencing here drew on peripheral blood, taken in a trial of Ad26.COV2.S vaccine versus placebo. Every receptor here comes from a person between 18 and 60 years old who received the Ad26.COV2.S COVID-19 vaccine or a placebo. The CDR3 runs from the conserved cysteine through the conserved F or W. Fields, in order: V gene, clone size, D gene, J gene, CDR3 protein, CDR3 DNA. D genes are given only for firm matches. Size values are once, few and many counts, or a class for expanded clones, and some rows have none.

v_gene: TRBV5-1
abundance: .
d_gene: .
j_gene: TRBJ2-7
CDR3aa: CASSLDGTYEQYF
CDR3nt: TGCGCCAGCAGCTTAGACGGGACCTACGAGCAGTACTTC

v_gene: TRBV5-1
abundance: .
d_gene: .
j_gene: TRBJ2-7
CDR3aa: CASSLGLASSEQYF
CDR3nt: TGCGCCAGCAGCTTGGGGCTAGCTTCGTCCGAGCAGTACTTC

v_gene: TRBV18
abundance: .
d_gene: .
j_gene: TRBJ2-1
CDR3aa: CASSPLTSEQFF
CDR3nt: TGTGCCAGCTCACCACTAACCTCTGAGCAGTTCTTC

v_gene: TRBV6-1
abundance: once
d_gene: .
j_gene: TRBJ2-7
CDR3aa: CASSENGGTYEQYF
CDR3nt: TGTGCCAGCAGTGAAAACGGGGGAACCTACGAGCAGTACTTC

v_gene: TRBV5-4
abundance: few
d_gene: TRBD1
j_gene: TRBJ1-6
CDR3aa: CASSPDRESSYNSPLHF
CDR3nt: TGTGCCAGCAGCCCCGACAGGGAGAGCTCCTATAATTCACCCCTCCACTTT

v_gene: TRBV19
abundance: .
d_gene: .
j_gene: TRBJ2-1
CDR3aa: CASSITRWGNEQFF
CDR3nt: TGTGCCAGTAGTATTACCAGGTGGGGGAATGAGCAGTTCTTC

v_gene: TRBV5-1
abundance: .
d_gene: .
j_gene: TRBJ1-4
CDR3aa: CASSPRGGDEKLFF
CDR3nt: TGCGCCAGCAGCCCCCGCGGGGGGGACGAAAAACTGTTTTTT

v_gene: TRBV12-5
abundance: .
d_gene: .
j_gene: TRBJ2-2
CDR3aa: CASGLVMLDRGNTGELFF
CDR3nt: TGTGCTAGTGGTTTGGTAATGTTGGACAGAGGTAACACCGGGGAGCTGTTTTTT

v_gene: TRBV7-9
abundance: few
d_gene: .
j_gene: TRBJ1-2
CDR3aa: CASSFSTTNYGYTF
CDR3nt: TGTGCCAGCAGCTTCTCAACGACTAACTATGGCTACACCTTC

v_gene: TRBV25-1
abundance: .
d_gene: .
j_gene: TRBJ2-3
CDR3aa: CASSPDGSTDTQYF
CDR3nt: TGTGCCAGCAGTCCCGATGGCAGCACAGATACGCAGTATTTT

v_gene: TRBV10-3
abundance: .
d_gene: .
j_gene: TRBJ2-7
CDR3aa: CASSTGTYEQYF
CDR3nt: TGTGCCTCGTCTACAGGGACCTACGAGCAGTACTTC

v_gene: TRBV18
abundance: .
d_gene: .
j_gene: TRBJ2-5
CDR3aa: CASSPSGAKETQYF
CDR3nt: TGTGCCAGCTCACCGTCTGGAGCTAAAGAGACCCAGTACTTC

v_gene: TRBV6-5
abundance: .
d_gene: TRBD1
j_gene: TRBJ2-2
CDR3aa: CASDRGNTGELFF
CDR3nt: TGTGCCAGTGACAGGGGAAACACCGGGGAGCTGTTTTTT

v_gene: TRBV2
abundance: .
d_gene: .
j_gene: TRBJ1-3
CDR3aa: CASSERWGYSGNTIYF
CDR3nt: TGTGCCAGCAGTGAAAGGTGGGGGTACTCTGGAAACACCATATATTTT

v_gene: TRBV27
abundance: .
d_gene: TRBD1
j_gene: TRBJ1-4
CDR3aa: CASRRTGSTHSYEKLFF
CDR3nt: TGTGCCAGCAGGCGGACAGGGTCGACTCATAGTTATGAAAAACTGTTTTTT

v_gene: TRBV20-1
abundance: .
d_gene: .
j_gene: TRBJ2-3
CDR3aa: CSALDVDTQYF
CDR3nt: TGCAGTGCCCTCGACGTGGATACGCAGTATTTT

v_gene: TRBV27
abundance: .
d_gene: TRBD1
j_gene: TRBJ2-2
CDR3aa: CASSRSFIGTGGSGELFF
CDR3nt: TGTGCCAGCAGCCGTTCTTTCATCGGGACAGGGGGCTCCGGGGAGCTGTTTTTT

v_gene: TRBV7-8
abundance: .
d_gene: .
j_gene: TRBJ2-7
CDR3aa: CASSLIVGPRYEQYF
CDR3nt: TGTGCCAGCAGCTTAATCGTGGGGCCGCGTTACGAGCAGTACTTC

v_gene: TRBV11-2
abundance: .
d_gene: .
j_gene: TRBJ2-7
CDR3aa: CASSNNGYEQYF
CDR3nt: TGTGCCAGCAGCAATAATGGCTACGAGCAGTACTTC

v_gene: TRBV5-1
abundance: .
d_gene: .
j_gene: TRBJ2-7
CDR3aa: CASAPEGAGGEQYF
CDR3nt: TGCGCCAGCGCCCCGGAAGGGGCAGGGGGGGAGCAGTACTTC

v_gene: TRBV28
abundance: .
d_gene: TRBD1
j_gene: TRBJ1-1
CDR3aa: CASTGTGGNTEAFF
CDR3nt: TGTGCCAGCACCGGGACAGGGGGAAACACTGAAGCTTTCTTT

v_gene: TRBV7-8
abundance: .
d_gene: TRBD1
j_gene: TRBJ2-1
CDR3aa: CASSVDRGYSYNEQFF
CDR3nt: TGTGCCAGCAGCGTCGACAGGGGGTACTCCTACAATGAGCAGTTCTTC

v_gene: TRBV15
abundance: many
d_gene: TRBD1
j_gene: TRBJ2-1
CDR3aa: CATSREQGDHNEQFF
CDR3nt: TGTGCCACCAGCAGAGAACAGGGGGATCACAATGAGCAGTTCTTC

v_gene: TRBV7-2
abundance: .
d_gene: .
j_gene: TRBJ1-6
CDR3aa: CAGSFRSGYNSPLHF
CDR3nt: TGTGCCGGCAGCTTTAGGTCTGGCTATAATTCACCCCTCCACTTT

v_gene: TRBV27
abundance: .
d_gene: TRBD2
j_gene: TRBJ2-7
CDR3aa: CASRPGTSATYEQYF
CDR3nt: TGTGCCAGCAGACCCGGGACTAGCGCCACCTACGAGCAGTACTTC

v_gene: TRBV2
abundance: .
d_gene: .
j_gene: TRBJ2-5
CDR3aa: CASSEMLTPETQYF
CDR3nt: TGTGCCAGCAGTGAAATGTTGACCCCTGAGACCCAGTACTTC

v_gene: TRBV30
abundance: .
d_gene: TRBD1
j_gene: TRBJ1-1
CDR3aa: CAWSQGARAFF
CDR3nt: TGTGCCTGGAGCCAGGGGGCCCGGGCTTTCTTT

v_gene: TRBV7-9
abundance: once
d_gene: .
j_gene: TRBJ2-2
CDR3aa: CASGRRGARTGELFF
CDR3nt: TGTGCCAGCGGAAGACGGGGGGCGAGAACCGGGGAGCTGTTTTTT

v_gene: TRBV3-1/TRBV3-2
abundance: once
d_gene: .
j_gene: TRBJ1-2
CDR3aa: CASSQVPRDSDGYTF
CDR3nt: TGTGCCAGCAGCCAAGTTCCGAGAGACTCCGATGGCTACACCTTC

v_gene: TRBV7-6
abundance: .
d_gene: TRBD2
j_gene: TRBJ2-2
CDR3aa: CASSSEGGGRGTGELFF
CDR3nt: TGTGCCAGCAGCTCCGAAGGCGGGGGGCGGGGCACCGGGGAGCTGTTTTTT

v_gene: TRBV9
abundance: .
d_gene: .
j_gene: TRBJ2-1
CDR3aa: CASSVSGSSYNEQFF
CDR3nt: TGTGCCAGCAGCGTCAGCGGAAGCTCCTACAATGAGCAGTTCTTC

v_gene: TRBV29-1
abundance: .
d_gene: .
j_gene: TRBJ1-1
CDR3aa: CSVSLIGRYTEAFF
CDR3nt: TGCAGCGTTTCTCTTATTGGGAGGTACACTGAAGCTTTCTTT

v_gene: TRBV5-1
abundance: .
d_gene: .
j_gene: TRBJ1-1
CDR3aa: CASFLEMSTEAFF
CDR3nt: TGCGCCAGCTTCCTGGAGATGTCGACTGAAGCTTTCTTT

v_gene: TRBV28
abundance: .
d_gene: .
j_gene: TRBJ1-6
CDR3aa: CASSFRGDSPLHF
CDR3nt: TGTGCCAGCAGTTTTAGGGGGGATTCACCCCTCCACTTT

v_gene: TRBV7-9
abundance: .
d_gene: .
j_gene: TRBJ2-3
CDR3aa: CASSLQASTDTQYF
CDR3nt: TGTGCCAGCAGCTTACAAGCTAGCACAGATACGCAGTATTTT

v_gene: TRBV4-3
abundance: .
d_gene: .
j_gene: TRBJ2-1
CDR3aa: CASSQETVDNEQFF
CDR3nt: TGCGCCAGCAGCCAAGAGACCGTTGACAATGAGCAGTTCTTC

v_gene: TRBV19
abundance: .
d_gene: TRBD1
j_gene: TRBJ2-7
CDR3aa: CASSPGQGTAYEQYF
CDR3nt: TGTGCCAGTAGTCCCGGACAGGGGACCGCCTACGAGCAGTACTTC

v_gene: TRBV6-5
abundance: .
d_gene: .
j_gene: TRBJ1-1
CDR3aa: CASSWDTRINTEAFF
CDR3nt: TGTGCCAGCAGTTGGGACACGAGAATTAACACTGAAGCTTTCTTT

v_gene: TRBV6-5
abundance: .
d_gene: .
j_gene: TRBJ2-2
CDR3aa: CASTISGLGTGELFF
CDR3nt: TGTGCCAGCACCATATCAGGGTTGGGCACCGGGGAGCTGTTTTTT

v_gene: TRBV7-2
abundance: .
d_gene: TRBD1
j_gene: TRBJ1-5
CDR3aa: CASSLGGQGRNQPQHF
CDR3nt: TGTGCCAGCAGCCTAGGGGGCCAGGGACGCAATCAGCCCCAGCATTTT

v_gene: TRBV6-2/TRBV6-3
abundance: .
d_gene: TRBD1
j_gene: TRBJ2-1
CDR3aa: CASSYSMQGALYEQFF
CDR3nt: TGTGCCAGCAGTTACTCGATGCAGGGGGCGTTATATGAGCAGTTCTTC